This T cell receptor beta chain stems from a study of blood T cell repertoires in COVID-19. At the level of the study: From T cells, B-cell-depleted T cells, or PBMCs came the material, which was cDNA or gDNA.

Original analysis: Nucleated cell number was recorded as an estimate derived from reference gene primer amplification. Profiling relied on immunoSEQ multiplex PCR, and the TCRdb table lists in-frame clones only, not all of them. V and J calls plus clone size are reproduced from that table; the DNA served to infer D and trimming. This sample has 40,000 or so clones, with roughly nine tenths found just once. The sequence was obtained from a man aged 50 to 60 with active COVID-19. Specimen: peripheral blood.

CDR3 bases: TGTGCCAGCAGCTTAGCTTCCCCCGATGAGCAGTTCTTC. Its protein is CASSLASPDEQFF. The rearrangement uses TRBV7-9 and TRBJ2-1, with no clear D. Per germline, CDR1 SEHNR and CDR2 FQNEAQ (reference sequence). This CDR3 contains 13 residues. Trimming removed 0 bases at V and 8 bases at J, with 8 bases between.